The clone carrying this T cell receptor beta chain has just a few counts. No antigen is known for it. The V and J ends lost 1 base and 2 bases respectively, with 3 bases between them. Looked up from germline, CDR1 is KGHSH and CDR2 is LQKENI. This CDR3 comprises 13 residues. This entry belongs to a study of T-cell memory formation after mild COVID-19. For the study at large: Across donors, TCR clusters were largely donor specific.

Findings of the study overall: Cross-reactive memory apparently joined, as some responding clones appeared in pre-infection memory. Day 15 to 85 contracting clones showed balanced CD4/CD8; later expanders leaned CD4+.

TCRalpha and TCRbeta libraries used 5'RACE with constant-segment primers and UMIs. MiXCR, run by TCRdb on the 5' RACE reads, gives a single entry per CDR3 protein. The sample records around 320,000 distinct CDR3 sequences, around 27% being singletons. The V call is TRBV18, the J call TRBJ2-4; D gene uncertain. The clonotype was recovered from an adult woman who had mild COVID-19 (a few samples of this study predate the infection). Cell type and time point are not known. Sequencing used PBMCs or a T cell subset sorted from them (not recorded which). The DNA of the CDR3 is TGTGCCAGCTCACCACAGACCAAAAACATTCAGTACTTC. Its translation: CASSPQTKNIQYF.